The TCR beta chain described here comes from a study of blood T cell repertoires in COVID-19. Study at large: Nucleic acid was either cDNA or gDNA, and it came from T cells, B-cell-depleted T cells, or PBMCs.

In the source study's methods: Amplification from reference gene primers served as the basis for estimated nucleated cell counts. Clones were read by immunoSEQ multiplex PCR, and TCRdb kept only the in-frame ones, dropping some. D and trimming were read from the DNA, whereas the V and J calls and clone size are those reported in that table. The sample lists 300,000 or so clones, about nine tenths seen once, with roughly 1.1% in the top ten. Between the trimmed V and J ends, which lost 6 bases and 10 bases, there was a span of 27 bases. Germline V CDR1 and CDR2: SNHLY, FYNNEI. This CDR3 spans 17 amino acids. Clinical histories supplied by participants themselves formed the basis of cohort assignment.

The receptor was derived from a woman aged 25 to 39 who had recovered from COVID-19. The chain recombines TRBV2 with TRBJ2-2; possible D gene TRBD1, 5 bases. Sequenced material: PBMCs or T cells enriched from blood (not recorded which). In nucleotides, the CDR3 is TGTGCCAGCAGGACTGGACCGGTCGCGATACAGGTTACGGAGCTGTTTTTT. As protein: CASRTGPVAIQVTELFF.